This T cell receptor beta chain is drawn from a study of blood T cells in healthy people across ages. A J-beta primer mix and a sample-barcoded 5' primer were used in a second PCR of roughly 6 to 12 cycles. The template-switch adaptor, which had 12 random nucleotides, put a tag on each cDNA molecule. TCRdb re-analysed the 5' RACE reads in MiXCR, keeping a single row per CDR3 protein. The sample lists some 1.4 million distinct CDR3 sequences; approximately 38% were seen once. As concerns this clonotype: Its antigen is not identified.

The CDR3 has 16 amino acids. The ends were cut back, 2 bases at V and 0 bases at J, with 10 bases in the middle. Germline V gene sequence: CDR1 SGHAT, CDR2 FQNNGV. Healthy individuals of Caucasian origin from Russia, aged roughly 6 to 90, served as donors. Findings of the study overall: Aged donors had fewer naive CD4+ cells and lower diversity than long-lived donors.

The genes are TRBV11-2 and TRBJ1-4; no clear D. The sequence came from a woman younger than 35 in good health. Sequenced input: blood. Written as DNA, the CDR3 is TGTGCCAGCAGCTTAAGGTCAACCCCAACTAATGAAAAACTGTTTTTT. It encodes CASSLRSTPTNEKLFF.